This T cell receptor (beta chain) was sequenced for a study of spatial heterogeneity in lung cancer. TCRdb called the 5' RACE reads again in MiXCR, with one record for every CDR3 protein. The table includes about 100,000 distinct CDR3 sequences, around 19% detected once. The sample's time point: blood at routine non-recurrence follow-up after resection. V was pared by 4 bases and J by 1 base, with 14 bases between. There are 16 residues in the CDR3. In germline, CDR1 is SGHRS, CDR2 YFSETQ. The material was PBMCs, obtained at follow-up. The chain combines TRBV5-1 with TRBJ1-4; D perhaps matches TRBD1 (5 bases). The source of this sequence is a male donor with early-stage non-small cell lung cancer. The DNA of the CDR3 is TGCGCCAGCAGCCCGGGACCATCGGGAACTAATGAAAAACTGTTTTTT. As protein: CASSPGPSGTNEKLFF. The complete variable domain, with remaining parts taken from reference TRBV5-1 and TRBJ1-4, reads KAGVTQTPRYLIKTRGQQVTLSCSPISGHRSVSWYQQTPGQGLQFLFEYFSETQRNKGNFPGRFSGRQFSNSRSEMNVSTLELGDSALYLCASSPGPSGTNEKLFFGSGTQLSVL.